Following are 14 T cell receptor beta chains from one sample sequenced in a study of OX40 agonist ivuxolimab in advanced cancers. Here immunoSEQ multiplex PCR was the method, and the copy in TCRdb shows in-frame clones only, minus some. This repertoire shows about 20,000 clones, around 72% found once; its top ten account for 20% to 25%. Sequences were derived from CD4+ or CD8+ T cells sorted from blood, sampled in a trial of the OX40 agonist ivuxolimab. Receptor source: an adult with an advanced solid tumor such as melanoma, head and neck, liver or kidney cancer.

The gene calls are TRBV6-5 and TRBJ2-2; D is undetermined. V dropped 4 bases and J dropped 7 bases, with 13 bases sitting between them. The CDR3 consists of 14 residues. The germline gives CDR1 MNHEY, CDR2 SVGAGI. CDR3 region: CASSFTDGVGELFF. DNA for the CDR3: TGTGCCAGCAGTTTTACGGACGGCGTCGGGGAGCTGTTTTTT.

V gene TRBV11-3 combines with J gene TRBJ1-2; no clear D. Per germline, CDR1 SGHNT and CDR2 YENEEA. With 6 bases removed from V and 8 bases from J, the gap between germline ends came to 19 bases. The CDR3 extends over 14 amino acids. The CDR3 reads CASSYERDLRGYTF. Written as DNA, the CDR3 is TGTGCCAGCAGTTACGAGAGAGACCTGAGAGGCTACACCTTC.

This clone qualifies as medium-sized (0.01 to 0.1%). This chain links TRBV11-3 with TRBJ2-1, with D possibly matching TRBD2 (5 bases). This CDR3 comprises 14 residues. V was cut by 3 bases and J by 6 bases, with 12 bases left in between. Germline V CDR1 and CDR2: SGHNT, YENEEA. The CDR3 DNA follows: TGTGCCAGCAGCTTTGAGCCAGGAGGCAATGAGCAGTTCTTC. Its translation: CASSFEPGGNEQFF.

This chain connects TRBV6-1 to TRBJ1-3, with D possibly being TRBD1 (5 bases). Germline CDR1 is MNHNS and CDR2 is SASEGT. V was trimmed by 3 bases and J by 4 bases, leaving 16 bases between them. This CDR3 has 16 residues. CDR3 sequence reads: CASSEVTVSLGNTIYF. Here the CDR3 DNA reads TGTGCCAGCAGTGAGGTGACAGTTAGTCTCGGAAACACCATATATTTT.

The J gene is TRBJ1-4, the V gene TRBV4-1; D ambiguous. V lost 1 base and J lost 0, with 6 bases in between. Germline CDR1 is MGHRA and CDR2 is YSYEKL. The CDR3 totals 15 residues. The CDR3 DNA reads TGCGCCAGCAGCCAAGTTCCAGCAACTAATGAAAAACTGTTTTTT. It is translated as CASSQVPATNEKLFF.

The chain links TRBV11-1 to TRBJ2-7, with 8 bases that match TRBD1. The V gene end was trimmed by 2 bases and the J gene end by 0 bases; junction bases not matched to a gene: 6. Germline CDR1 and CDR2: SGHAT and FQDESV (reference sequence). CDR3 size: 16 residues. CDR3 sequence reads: CASSLYRGEASYEQYF. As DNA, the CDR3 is TGTGCCAGCAGCTTATACAGGGGGGAAGCCTCCTACGAGCAGTACTTC.

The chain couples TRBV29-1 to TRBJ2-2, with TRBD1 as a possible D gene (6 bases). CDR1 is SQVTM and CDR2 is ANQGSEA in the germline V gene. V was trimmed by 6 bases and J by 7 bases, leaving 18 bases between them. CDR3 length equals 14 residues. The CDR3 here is CSVRKQGKGGELFF. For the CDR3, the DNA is TGCAGCGTAAGAAAACAGGGTAAAGGCGGGGAGCTGTTTTTT.

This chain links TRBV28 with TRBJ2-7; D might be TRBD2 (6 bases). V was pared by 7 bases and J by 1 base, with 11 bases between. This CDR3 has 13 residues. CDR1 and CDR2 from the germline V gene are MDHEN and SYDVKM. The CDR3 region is CASKFGGSYEQYF. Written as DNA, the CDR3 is TGTGCCAGCAAATTCGGAGGGTCCTACGAGCAGTACTTC.

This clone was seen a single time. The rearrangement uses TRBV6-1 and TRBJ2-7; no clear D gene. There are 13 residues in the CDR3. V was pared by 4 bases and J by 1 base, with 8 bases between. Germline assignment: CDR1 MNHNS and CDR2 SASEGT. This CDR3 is CASSGDNSYEQYF. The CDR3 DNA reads TGTGCCAGCAGTGGAGACAATTCCTACGAGCAGTACTTC.

This CDR3 reads CASSPPSYEQYF. The CDR3, as DNA: TGTGCCAGCAGCCCGCCCTCCTACGAGCAGTACTTC. This chain links TRBV7-8 with TRBJ2-7, with D uncertain. Trimming pared 5 bases from V and 0 bases from J, leaving 5 bases between. The CDR3 spans 12 residues. The germline V gene has CDR1 SGHVS and CDR2 FQNEAQ.

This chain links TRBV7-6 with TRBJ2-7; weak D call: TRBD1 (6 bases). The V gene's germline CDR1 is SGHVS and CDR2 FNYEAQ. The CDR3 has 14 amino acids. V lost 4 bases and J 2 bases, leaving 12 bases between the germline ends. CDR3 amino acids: CASSSGAGAYEQYF. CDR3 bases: TGTGCCAGCAGCTCTGGCGCAGGGGCCTACGAGCAGTACTTC.

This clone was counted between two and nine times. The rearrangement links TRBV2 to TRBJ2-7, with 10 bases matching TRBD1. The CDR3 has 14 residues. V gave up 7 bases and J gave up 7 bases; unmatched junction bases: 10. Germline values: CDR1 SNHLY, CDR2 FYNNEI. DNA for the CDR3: TGTGCCAGCACCCCAGGACAGGGGGAGTGGGAGCAGTACTTC. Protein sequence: CASTPGQGEWEQYF.

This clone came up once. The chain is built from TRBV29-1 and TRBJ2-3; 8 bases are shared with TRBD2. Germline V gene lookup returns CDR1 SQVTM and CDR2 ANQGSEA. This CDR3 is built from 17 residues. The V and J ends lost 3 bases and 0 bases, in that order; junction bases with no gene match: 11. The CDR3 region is CSVEGVAGPSSTDTQYF. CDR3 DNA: TGCAGCGTTGAGGGGGTAGCGGGGCCCTCAAGCACAGATACGCAGTATTTT.

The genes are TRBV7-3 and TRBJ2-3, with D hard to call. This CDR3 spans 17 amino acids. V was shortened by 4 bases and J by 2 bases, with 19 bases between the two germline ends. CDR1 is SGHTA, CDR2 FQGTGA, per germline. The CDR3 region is CASSWNPGSGHTDTQYF. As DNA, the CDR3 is TGTGCCAGCAGCTGGAATCCGGGCAGTGGCCACACAGATACGCAGTATTTT.